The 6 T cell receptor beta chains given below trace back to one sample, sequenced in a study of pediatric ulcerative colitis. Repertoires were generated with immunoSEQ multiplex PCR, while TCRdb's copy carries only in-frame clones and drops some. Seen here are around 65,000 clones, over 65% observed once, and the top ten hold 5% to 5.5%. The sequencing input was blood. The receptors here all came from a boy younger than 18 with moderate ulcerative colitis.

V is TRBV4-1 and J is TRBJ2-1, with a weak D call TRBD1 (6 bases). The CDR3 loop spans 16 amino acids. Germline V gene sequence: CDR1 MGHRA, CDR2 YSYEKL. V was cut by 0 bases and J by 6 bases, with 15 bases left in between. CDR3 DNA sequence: TGCGCCAGCAGCCAAGATTTAAGGGGGAGTGGCAATGAGCAGTTCTTC. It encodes CASSQDLRGSGNEQFF.

CDR3 coding DNA: TGTGCCAGCATTCCCTTGGGAGCTTTCTTT. This gives the protein CASIPLGAFF. The chain joins TRBV21-1 to TRBJ1-1. TRBV21-1 is assigned pseudogene status. CDR3 length equals 10 residues.

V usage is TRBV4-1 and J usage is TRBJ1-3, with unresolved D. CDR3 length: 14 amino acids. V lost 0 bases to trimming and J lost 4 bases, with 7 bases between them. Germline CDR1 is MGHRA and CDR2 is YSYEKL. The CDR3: CASSQDSSGNTIYF. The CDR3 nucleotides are TGCGCCAGCAGCCAAGATAGTTCGGGAAACACCATATATTTT.

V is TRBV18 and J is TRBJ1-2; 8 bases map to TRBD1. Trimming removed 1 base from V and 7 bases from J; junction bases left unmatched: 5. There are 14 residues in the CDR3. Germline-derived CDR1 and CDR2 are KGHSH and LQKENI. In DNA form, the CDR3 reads TGTGCCAGCTCACCACAGACAGGGGAAGGTGGCTACACCTTC. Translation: CASSPQTGEGGYTF.

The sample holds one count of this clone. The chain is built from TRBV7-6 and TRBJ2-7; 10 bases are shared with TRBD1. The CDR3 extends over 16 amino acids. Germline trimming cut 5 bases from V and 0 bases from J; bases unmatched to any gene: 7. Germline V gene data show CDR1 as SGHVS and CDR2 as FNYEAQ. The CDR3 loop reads CASSSTTGGNSYEQYF. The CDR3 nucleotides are TGTGCCAGCAGCAGCACGACAGGGGGCAACTCCTACGAGCAGTACTTC.

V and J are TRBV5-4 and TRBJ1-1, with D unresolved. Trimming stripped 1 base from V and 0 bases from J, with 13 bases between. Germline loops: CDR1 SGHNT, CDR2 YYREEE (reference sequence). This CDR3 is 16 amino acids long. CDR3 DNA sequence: TGTGCCAGCAGCTTGTCGGGCGGCGATTTGAACACTGAAGCTTTCTTT. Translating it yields CASSLSGGDLNTEAFF.